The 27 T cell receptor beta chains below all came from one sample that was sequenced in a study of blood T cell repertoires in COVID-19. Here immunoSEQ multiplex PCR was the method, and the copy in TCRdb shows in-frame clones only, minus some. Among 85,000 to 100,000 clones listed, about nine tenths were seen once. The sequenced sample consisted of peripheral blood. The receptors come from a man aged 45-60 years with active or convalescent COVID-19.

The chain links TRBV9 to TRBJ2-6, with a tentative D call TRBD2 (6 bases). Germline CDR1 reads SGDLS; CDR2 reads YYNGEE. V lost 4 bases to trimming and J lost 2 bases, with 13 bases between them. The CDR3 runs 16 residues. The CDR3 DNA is TGTGCCAGCAGCCCAGTCGGAGGGGCTGGGGCCAACGTCCTGACTTTC. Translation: CASSPVGGAGANVLTF.

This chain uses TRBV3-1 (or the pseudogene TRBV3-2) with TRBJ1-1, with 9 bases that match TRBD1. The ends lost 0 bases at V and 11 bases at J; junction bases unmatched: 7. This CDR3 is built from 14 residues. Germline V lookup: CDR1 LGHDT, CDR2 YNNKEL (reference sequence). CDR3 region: CASSQDYAQGAAFF. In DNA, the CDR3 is TGTGCCAGCAGCCAAGATTATGCACAGGGGGCGGCTTTCTTT.

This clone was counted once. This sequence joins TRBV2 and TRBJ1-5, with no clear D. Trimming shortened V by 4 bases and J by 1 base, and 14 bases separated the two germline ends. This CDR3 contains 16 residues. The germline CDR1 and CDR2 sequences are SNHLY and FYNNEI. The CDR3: CASSGSRTGSNQPQHF. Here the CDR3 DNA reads TGTGCCAGCAGTGGTAGTAGGACGGGGAGCAATCAGCCCCAGCATTTT.

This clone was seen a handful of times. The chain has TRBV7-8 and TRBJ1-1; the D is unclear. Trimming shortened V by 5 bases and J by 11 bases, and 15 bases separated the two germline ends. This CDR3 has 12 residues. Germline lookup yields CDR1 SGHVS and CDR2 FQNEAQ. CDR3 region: CASSRSYSEAFF. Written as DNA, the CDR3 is TGTGCCAGCAGCCGCTCCTACTCCGAGGCTTTCTTT.

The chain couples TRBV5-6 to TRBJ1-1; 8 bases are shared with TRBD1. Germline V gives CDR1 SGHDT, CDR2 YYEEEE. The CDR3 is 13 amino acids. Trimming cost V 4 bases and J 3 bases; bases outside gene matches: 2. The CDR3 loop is CASSQTGDTEAFF. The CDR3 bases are TGTGCCAGCAGCCAGACAGGGGACACTGAAGCTTTCTTT. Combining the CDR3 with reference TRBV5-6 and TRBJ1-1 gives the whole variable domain DAGVTQSPTHLIKTRGQQVTLRCSPKSGHDTVSWYQQALGQGPQFIFQYYEEEERQRGNFPDRFSGHQFPNYSSELNVNALLLGDSALYLCASSQTGDTEAFFGQGTRLTVV.

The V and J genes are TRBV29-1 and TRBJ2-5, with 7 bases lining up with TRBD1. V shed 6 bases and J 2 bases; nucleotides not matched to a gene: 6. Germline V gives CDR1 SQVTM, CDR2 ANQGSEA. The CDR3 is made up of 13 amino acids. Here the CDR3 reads CSVKGTAQETQYF. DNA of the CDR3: TGCAGCGTCAAGGGGACAGCACAAGAGACCCAGTACTTC.

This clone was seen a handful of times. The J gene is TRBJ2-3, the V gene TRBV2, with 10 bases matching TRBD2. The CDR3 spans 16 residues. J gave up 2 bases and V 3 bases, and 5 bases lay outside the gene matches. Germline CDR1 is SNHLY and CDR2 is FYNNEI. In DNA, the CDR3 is TGTGCCAGCAGTGATTTTCTAGCGGGGGACACAGATACGCAGTATTTT. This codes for CASSDFLAGDTDTQYF.

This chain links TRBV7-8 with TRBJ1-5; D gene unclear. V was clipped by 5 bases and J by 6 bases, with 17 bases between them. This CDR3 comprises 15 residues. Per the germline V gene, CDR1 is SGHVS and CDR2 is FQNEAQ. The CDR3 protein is CASSPRGGSIQPQHF. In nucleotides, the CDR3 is TGTGCCAGCAGCCCACGCGGAGGGAGTATTCAGCCCCAGCATTTT.

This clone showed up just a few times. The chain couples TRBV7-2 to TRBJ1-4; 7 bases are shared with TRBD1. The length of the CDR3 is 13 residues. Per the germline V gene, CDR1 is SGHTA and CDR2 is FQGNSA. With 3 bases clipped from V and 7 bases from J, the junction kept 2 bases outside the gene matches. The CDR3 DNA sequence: TGTGCCAGCAGCTTGACAGGGTCTGAAAAACTGTTTTTT. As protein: CASSLTGSEKLFF.

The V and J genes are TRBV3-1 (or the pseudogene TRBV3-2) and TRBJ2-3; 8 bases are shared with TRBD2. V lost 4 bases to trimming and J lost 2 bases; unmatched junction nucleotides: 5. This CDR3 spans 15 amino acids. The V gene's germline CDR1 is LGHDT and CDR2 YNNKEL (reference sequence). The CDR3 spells CASSLSGTATDTQYF. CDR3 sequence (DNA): TGTGCCAGCAGCCTTAGCGGGACTGCCACAGATACGCAGTATTTT.

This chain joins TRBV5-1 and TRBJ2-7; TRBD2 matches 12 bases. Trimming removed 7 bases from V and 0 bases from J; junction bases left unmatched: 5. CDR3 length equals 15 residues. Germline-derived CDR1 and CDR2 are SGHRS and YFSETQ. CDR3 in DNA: TGCGCCAGCGGGAGGACTAGCGGGGACTCCTACGAGCAGTACTTC. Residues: CASGRTSGDSYEQYF.

The CDR3 loop is CASSLGSTGNTEAFF. In DNA form, the CDR3 reads TGTGCCAGCAGCTTGGGCTCCACAGGGAACACTGAAGCTTTCTTT. The V gene is TRBV13, the J gene TRBJ1-1; TRBD1 might be the D (5 bases). CDR1 and CDR2 (germline): PRHDT, FYEKMQ (reference sequence). The CDR3 sequence is 15 residues long. V shed 3 bases and J shed 1 base, with 12 bases lying between them.

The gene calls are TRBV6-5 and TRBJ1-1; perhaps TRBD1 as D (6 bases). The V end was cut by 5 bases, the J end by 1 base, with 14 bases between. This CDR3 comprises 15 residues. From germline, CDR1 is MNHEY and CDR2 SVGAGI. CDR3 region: CASSSRQAENTEAFF. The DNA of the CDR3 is TGTGCCAGCAGTAGTCGACAGGCGGAGAACACTGAAGCTTTCTTT.

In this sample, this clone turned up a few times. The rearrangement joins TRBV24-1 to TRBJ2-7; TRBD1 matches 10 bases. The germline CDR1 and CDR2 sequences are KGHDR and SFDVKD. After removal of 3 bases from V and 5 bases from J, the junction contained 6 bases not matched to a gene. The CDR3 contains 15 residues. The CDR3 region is CATSDTGTGADEQYF. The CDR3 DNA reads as TGTGCCACCAGTGATACCGGGACAGGGGCGGACGAGCAGTACTTC.

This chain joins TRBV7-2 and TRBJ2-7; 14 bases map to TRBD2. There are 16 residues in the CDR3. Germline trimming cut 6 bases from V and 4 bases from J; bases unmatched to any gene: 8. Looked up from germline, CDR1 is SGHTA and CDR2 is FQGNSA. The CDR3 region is CASRGAGTSGGYEQYF. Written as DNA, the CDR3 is TGTGCCAGCAGGGGGGCCGGGACTAGCGGGGGATACGAGCAGTACTTC.

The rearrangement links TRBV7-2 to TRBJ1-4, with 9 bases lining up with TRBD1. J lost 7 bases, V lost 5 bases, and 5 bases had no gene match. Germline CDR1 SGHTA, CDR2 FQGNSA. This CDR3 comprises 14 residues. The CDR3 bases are TGTGCCAGCAGCGTACAGGGGGCGCGTGAAAAACTGTTTTTT. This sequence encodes CASSVQGAREKLFF.

CDR3 region: CASKASPTGQSYNEQFF. Here the CDR3 DNA reads TGTGCCAGCAAAGCAAGTCCGACGGGACAGTCCTACAATGAGCAGTTCTTC. The rearrangement links TRBV2 to TRBJ2-1, with 7 nucleotides matching TRBD1. J gave up 1 base and V 7 bases, and 13 bases lay outside the gene matches. CDR3 length: 17 residues. Germline V gene data show CDR1 as SNHLY and CDR2 as FYNNEI.

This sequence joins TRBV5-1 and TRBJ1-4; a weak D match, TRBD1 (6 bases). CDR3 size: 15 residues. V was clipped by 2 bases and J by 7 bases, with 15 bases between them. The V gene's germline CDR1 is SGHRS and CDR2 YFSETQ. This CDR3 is CASSFTTGASEKLFF. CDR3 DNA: TGCGCCAGCAGCTTTACGACAGGAGCAAGTGAAAAACTGTTTTTT.

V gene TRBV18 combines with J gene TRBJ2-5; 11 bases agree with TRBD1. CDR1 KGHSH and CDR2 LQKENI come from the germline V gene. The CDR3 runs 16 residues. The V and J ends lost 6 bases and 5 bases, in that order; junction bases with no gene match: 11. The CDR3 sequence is CASSQTDRGRLETQYF. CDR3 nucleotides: TGTGCCAGCTCCCAAACGGACAGGGGGCGACTGGAGACCCAGTACTTC.

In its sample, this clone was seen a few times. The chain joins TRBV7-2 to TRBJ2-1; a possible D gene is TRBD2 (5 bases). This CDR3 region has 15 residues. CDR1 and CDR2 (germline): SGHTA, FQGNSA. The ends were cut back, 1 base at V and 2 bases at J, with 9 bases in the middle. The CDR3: CASSLGGNTYNEQFF. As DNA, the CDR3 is TGTGCCAGCAGCTTAGGAGGGAATACCTACAATGAGCAGTTCTTC. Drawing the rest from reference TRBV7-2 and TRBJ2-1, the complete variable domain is GAGVSQSPSNKVTEKGKDVELRCDPISGHTALYWYRQSLGQGLEFLIYFQGNSAPDKSGLPSDRFSAERTGGSVSTLTIQRTQQEDSAVYLCASSLGGNTYNEQFFGPGTRLTVL.

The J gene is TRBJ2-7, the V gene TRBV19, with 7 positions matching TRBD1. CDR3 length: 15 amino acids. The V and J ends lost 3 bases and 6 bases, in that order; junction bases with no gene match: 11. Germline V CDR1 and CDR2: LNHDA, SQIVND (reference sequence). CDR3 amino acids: CASSIDRAPGLEQYF. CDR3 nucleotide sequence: TGTGCCAGTAGTATCGACAGGGCCCCAGGACTCGAGCAGTACTTC.

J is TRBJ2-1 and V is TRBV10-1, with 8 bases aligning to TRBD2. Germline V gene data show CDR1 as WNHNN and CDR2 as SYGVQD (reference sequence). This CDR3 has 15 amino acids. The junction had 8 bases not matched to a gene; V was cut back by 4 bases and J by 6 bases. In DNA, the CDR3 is TGCGCCAGCAGTGTGACGGGGGGGCCCGTCAATGAGCAGTTCTTC. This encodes CASSVTGGPVNEQFF.

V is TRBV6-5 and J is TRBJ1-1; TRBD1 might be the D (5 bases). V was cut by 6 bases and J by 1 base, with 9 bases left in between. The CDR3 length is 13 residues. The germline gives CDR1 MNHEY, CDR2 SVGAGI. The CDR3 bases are TGTGCCAGCAGCGCCGACAGGAACACTGAAGCTTTCTTT. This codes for CASSADRNTEAFF.

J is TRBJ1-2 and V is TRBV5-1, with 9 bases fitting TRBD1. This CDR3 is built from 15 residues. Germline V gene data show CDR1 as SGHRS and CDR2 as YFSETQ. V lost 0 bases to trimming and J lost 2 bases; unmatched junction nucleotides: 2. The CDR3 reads CASSLGQGENYGYTF. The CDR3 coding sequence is TGCGCCAGCAGCTTGGGACAGGGGGAGAACTATGGCTACACCTTC.

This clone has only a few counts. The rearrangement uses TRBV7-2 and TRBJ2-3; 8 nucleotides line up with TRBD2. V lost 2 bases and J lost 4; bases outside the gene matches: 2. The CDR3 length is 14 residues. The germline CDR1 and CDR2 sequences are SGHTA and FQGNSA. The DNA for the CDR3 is TGTGCCAGCAGCTTAAATAGCGGGGCAGATACGCAGTATTTT. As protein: CASSLNSGADTQYF.

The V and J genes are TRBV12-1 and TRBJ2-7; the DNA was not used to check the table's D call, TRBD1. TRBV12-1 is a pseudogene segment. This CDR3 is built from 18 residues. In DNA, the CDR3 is TGTGCCAGCAGCTTCCCACAAAATGACAGAGACCGGCCCTACGAGCAGTACTTC. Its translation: CASSFPQNDRDRPYEQYF.

The CDR3 here is CATSDSPGYSNQPQHF. CDR3 nucleotide sequence: TGTGCCACCAGTGATTCTCCGGGTTATAGCAATCAGCCCCAGCATTTT. The rearrangement joins TRBV24-1 to TRBJ1-5; D call uncertain. Trimming pared 2 bases from V and 0 bases from J, leaving 10 bases between. The CDR3 spans 16 residues. Germline values: CDR1 KGHDR, CDR2 SFDVKD.